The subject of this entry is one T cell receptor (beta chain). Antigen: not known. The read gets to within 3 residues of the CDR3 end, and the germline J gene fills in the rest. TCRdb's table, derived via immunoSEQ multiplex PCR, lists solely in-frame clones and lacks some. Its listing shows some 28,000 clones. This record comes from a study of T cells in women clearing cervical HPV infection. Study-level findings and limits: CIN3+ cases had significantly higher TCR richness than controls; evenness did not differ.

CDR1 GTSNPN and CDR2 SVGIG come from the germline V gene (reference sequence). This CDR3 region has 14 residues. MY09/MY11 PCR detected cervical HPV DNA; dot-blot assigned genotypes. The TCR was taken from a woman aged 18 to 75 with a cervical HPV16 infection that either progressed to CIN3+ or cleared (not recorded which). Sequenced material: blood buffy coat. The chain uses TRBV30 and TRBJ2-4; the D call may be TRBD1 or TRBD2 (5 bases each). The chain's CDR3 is CAWIQGVTYYGQYF. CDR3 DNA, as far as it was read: TGTGCCTGGATCCAGGGAGTTACCTACTATGGT.